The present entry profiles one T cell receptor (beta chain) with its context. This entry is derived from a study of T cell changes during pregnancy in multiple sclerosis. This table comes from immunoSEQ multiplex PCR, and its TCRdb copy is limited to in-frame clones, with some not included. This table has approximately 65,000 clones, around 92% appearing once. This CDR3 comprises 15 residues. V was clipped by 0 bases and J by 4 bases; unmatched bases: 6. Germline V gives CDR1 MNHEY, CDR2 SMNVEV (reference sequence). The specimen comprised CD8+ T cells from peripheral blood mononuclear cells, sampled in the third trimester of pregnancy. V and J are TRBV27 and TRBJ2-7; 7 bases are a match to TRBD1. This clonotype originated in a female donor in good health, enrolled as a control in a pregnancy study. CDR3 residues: CASSLSDRVGYEQYF. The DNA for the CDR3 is TGTGCCAGCAGTTTATCCGACAGGGTAGGGTACGAGCAGTACTTC.